The present entry profiles one TCR beta chain with its context. What it binds is unknown. Profiled with immunoSEQ multiplex PCR; TCRdb holds only in-frame clones, not every one. The table lists 130,000 to 150,000 clones, about 90% of them singletons. The data derive from a study of T cell responses to AZD1222 COVID-19 vaccine. The germline V gene has CDR1 GTSNPN and CDR2 SVGIG (reference sequence). With 6 bases removed from V and 0 bases from J, the gap between germline ends came to 12 bases. The CDR3 length is 14 residues. Overall study results and limits: After the peak T cell response, and only then, were repertoires sampled. At baseline, just 6 or 7 AZD1222 recipients tested seropositive. Nearly half of the spike-specific TCRs reportedly recognize variant regions that carry no mutations. Donors were chiefly white British, with a greater number of females, and clonal diversity was perhaps underestimated.

V is TRBV30 and J is TRBJ1-5; unclear D gene. This sequence was found in an adult in good health. The source material was peripheral blood, sampled on day 0 of AZD1222 vaccination. The CDR3 loop is CACLDGGSNQPQHF. CDR3 sequence (DNA): TGTGCCTGCCTAGACGGTGGTAGCAATCAGCCCCAGCATTTT.